The next 23 T cell receptor beta chains were all read from a single sample in a study of T-cell memory formation after mild COVID-19. TCRdb called the 5' RACE reads again in MiXCR, with one record for every CDR3 protein. Among hundreds of thousands of distinct CDR3 sequences listed, roughly 18% were seen once. Sequenced sample: PBMCs or a T cell subset sorted from them (not recorded which). These TCRs come from an adult woman who had mild COVID-19 (a few samples of this study predate the infection). Cell type and time point are not known.

This clonotype was seen only a few times. This sequence joins TRBV5-1 and TRBJ2-1; D perhaps matches TRBD2 (5 bases). Germline V gene sequence: CDR1 SGHRS, CDR2 YFSETQ. The CDR3 has 13 residues. Trimming took off 1 base at V and 8 bases at J, with 10 bases between the two ends. The CDR3, as DNA: TGCGCCAGCAGCTTGAGGTCCGGGGATGAGCAGTTCTTC. Protein product: CASSLRSGDEQFF.

In its sample, this clonotype was seen a few times. The chain links TRBV12-3 or TRBV12-4 to TRBJ2-2, with 11 bases aligning to TRBD2. J gave up 2 bases and V 0 bases, and 5 bases lay outside the gene matches. The CDR3 runs to 18 residues. CDR3 nucleotides: TGTGCCAGCAGTTTAGCGCTAGCGGGGGGCCCAAACACCGGGGAGCTGTTTTTT. Residues: CASSLALAGGPNTGELFF.

The genes are TRBV5-4 and TRBJ1-1, with a tentative D call TRBD1 (5 bases). Germline CDR1 reads SGHNT; CDR2 reads YYREEE (reference sequence). CDR3 length: 15 residues. Trimming removed 4 bases at V and 5 bases at J, with 18 bases between. The CDR3 DNA reads as TGTGCCAGCAGCCAGCCCTCGGGACGGTCGACTGAAGCTTTCTTT. This sequence encodes CASSQPSGRSTEAFF. Using reference TRBV5-4 and TRBJ1-1 for the parts outside the CDR3, the full variable domain is ETGVTQSPTHLIKTRGQQVTLRCSSQSGHNTVSWYQQALGQGPQFIFQYYREEENGRGNFPPRFSGLQFPNYSSELNVNALELDDSALYLCASSQPSGRSTEAFFGQGTRLTVV.

The chain combines TRBV4-1 with TRBJ2-5; 9 positions agree with TRBD1. Germline CDR1 reads MGHRA; CDR2 reads YSYEKL. The CDR3 runs to 15 residues. Trimming cost V 3 bases and J 5 bases; bases outside gene matches: 7. The CDR3 is CASSQPGQGSETQYF. CDR3 nucleotides: TGCGCCAGCAGCCAGCCGGGACAGGGTTCCGAGACCCAGTACTTC.

The J gene is TRBJ2-7, the V gene TRBV20-1; 9 positions match TRBD2. CDR3 length equals 17 residues. Germline values: CDR1 DFQATT, CDR2 SNEGSKA (reference sequence). Trimming removed 4 bases from V and 5 bases from J; junction bases left unmatched: 18. CDR3 nucleotides: TGCAGTGCTAAGGTCCCGGGGCGTGCGGGAGGGCCCGACGAGCAGTACTTC. It specifies CSAKVPGRAGGPDEQYF.

The V call is TRBV5-1, the J call TRBJ1-4; perhaps TRBD1 as D (6 bases). V was shortened by 2 bases and J by 2 bases, with 25 bases between the two germline ends. CDR1 SGHRS and CDR2 YFSETQ come from the germline V gene. The CDR3 runs to 20 residues. The DNA for the CDR3 is TGCGCCAGCAGCTTCGATCGGGACTCGCAGCCCCAGGGGACTAATGAAAAACTGTTTTTT. It yields the protein CASSFDRDSQPQGTNEKLFF.

V gene TRBV24-1 combines with J gene TRBJ2-2; TRBD2 matches 8 bases. Germline V gene data show CDR1 as KGHDR and CDR2 as SFDVKD. V lost 3 bases to trimming and J lost 7 bases; unmatched junction nucleotides: 9. The CDR3 has 16 residues. CDR3 DNA sequence: TGTGCCACCAGTGATCCCGGGACTAGGGTTGGCGGGGAGCTGTTTTTT. Encoded protein: CATSDPGTRVGGELFF.

The gene calls are TRBV20-1 and TRBJ1-1; D gene ambiguous. The CDR3 contains 11 residues. The V gene's germline CDR1 is DFQATT and CDR2 SNEGSKA (reference sequence). With 6 bases removed from V and 2 bases from J, the gap between germline ends came to 7 bases. CDR3 coding DNA: TGCAGTGCCCCCAGTAACACTGAAGCTTTCTTT. Its translation is CSAPSNTEAFF.

This chain connects TRBV10-3 to TRBJ1-1, with no clear D. This CDR3 region has 13 residues. The germline gives CDR1 ENHRY, CDR2 SYGVKD. Trimming cost V 3 bases and J 4 bases, with 9 bases left between them. The CDR3: CAISDKVVTEAFF. Written as DNA, the CDR3 is TGTGCCATCAGTGACAAGGTTGTCACTGAAGCTTTCTTT.

The chain joins TRBV19 to TRBJ1-1, with unresolved D. Between the trimmed V and J ends, which lost 5 bases and 7 bases, there was a span of 11 bases. This CDR3 has 12 residues. Germline CDR1 and CDR2: LNHDA and SQIVND (reference sequence). CDR3 sequence: CASSVGLLEAFF. CDR3 in DNA: TGTGCCAGTAGTGTCGGACTGCTTGAAGCTTTCTTT.

The chain is built from TRBV11-2 and TRBJ2-1; 7 bases map to TRBD1. Germline V gives CDR1 SGHAT, CDR2 FQNNGV. The CDR3 sequence is 13 residues long. The trim removed 2 bases at V and 10 bases at J, leaving 5 bases unmatched. CDR3 region: CASSLSRTGEQFF. The CDR3 region has the DNA TGTGCCAGCAGCTTATCTAGGACAGGCGAGCAGTTCTTC.

The V call is TRBV12-3 or TRBV12-4, the J call TRBJ2-3, with 15 bases lining up with TRBD2. The V segment lost 7 bases and the J segment 6 bases; nucleotides outside the gene matches: 5. CDR3 length: 15 residues. CDR3 protein: CASTSGLAGGDTQYF. The CDR3 DNA sequence: TGTGCCAGCACCTCGGGACTAGCGGGAGGCGATACGCAGTATTTT.

This clonotype was detected ten times or more. The chain carries TRBV7-9 and TRBJ2-3, with D possibly TRBD2 on 6 matching bases. The CDR3 loop spans 14 amino acids. V dropped 5 bases and J dropped 1 base, with 10 bases sitting between them. Germline lookup yields CDR1 SEHNR and CDR2 FQNEAQ (reference sequence). CDR3 sequence reads: CASSPSSGTDTQYF. The CDR3, as DNA: TGTGCCAGCAGCCCTTCTAGCGGCACAGATACGCAGTATTTT.

The chain is built from TRBV3-1 and TRBJ2-7; 11 bases map to TRBD2. There are 15 residues in the CDR3. The germline CDR1 and CDR2 sequences are LGHDT and YNNKEL (reference sequence). With 6 bases clipped from V and 4 bases from J, the junction kept 8 bases outside the gene matches. In nucleotides, the CDR3 is TGTGCCAGCAGTCCTACTAGCGGGAGAGGGTACGAGCAGTACTTC. Translating it yields CASSPTSGRGYEQYF.

This chain uses TRBV4-3 with TRBJ2-1; 8 nucleotides match TRBD2. CDR1 is LGHNA and CDR2 is YSLEER in the germline V gene. Trimming cost V 0 bases and J 9 bases; bases outside gene matches: 7. This CDR3 is built from 15 residues. This chain's CDR3 is CASSQEPGAGVEQFF. CDR3 in DNA: TGCGCCAGCAGCCAAGAACCAGGAGCGGGAGTTGAGCAGTTCTTC.

The chain joins TRBV5-1 to TRBJ2-3; 15 bases map to TRBD2. Germline-derived CDR1 and CDR2 are SGHRS and YFSETQ. Trimming cost V 4 bases and J 0 bases; bases outside gene matches: 9. The length of the CDR3 is 19 residues. CDR3 sequence: CASSNGLAGGSSSTDTQYF. The CDR3 nucleotides are TGCGCCAGCAGCAACGGACTAGCGGGAGGGAGCTCAAGCACAGATACGCAGTATTTT.

The chain recombines TRBV18 with TRBJ2-5; D remains unclear. CDR1 KGHSH and CDR2 LQKENI come from the germline V gene. The ends were cut back, 0 bases at V and 2 bases at J, with 7 bases in the middle. The CDR3 runs to 14 residues. CDR3 sequence reads: CASSPPGLQETQYF. Here the CDR3 DNA reads TGTGCCAGCTCACCACCCGGGTTGCAAGAGACCCAGTACTTC.

This clonotype was seen more than once but under ten times. V and J are TRBV12-3 or TRBV12-4 and TRBJ1-2; D not certain. The CDR3 consists of 14 residues. V was pared by 1 base and J by 8 bases, with 14 bases between. CDR3 bases: TGTGCCAGCAGTTTAGATATACCCGAGGGAGGCTACACCTTC. It yields the protein CASSLDIPEGGYTF.

Only a few counts were recorded for this clonotype. The chain combines TRBV6-2 or TRBV6-3 with TRBJ1-1; D remains unclear. This CDR3 spans 13 amino acids. V lost 5 bases, J lost 2 bases, and 9 bases lay in between. The germline V gene encodes CDR1 MNHEY and CDR2 SVGEGT. The CDR3 sequence is CASSKQVNTEAFF. The CDR3 DNA follows: TGTGCCAGCAGTAAGCAGGTCAACACTGAAGCTTTCTTT.

This clonotype was seen at least ten times. The genes are TRBV6-2 or TRBV6-3 and TRBJ1-1; D might be TRBD1 (5 bases). This CDR3 comprises 14 residues. Trimming pared 6 bases from V and 1 base from J, leaving 12 bases between. Per germline, CDR1 MNHEY and CDR2 SVGEGT. CDR3 protein: CASRSQGANTEAFF. In nucleotides, the CDR3 is TGTGCCAGCAGGTCCCAGGGAGCGAACACTGAAGCTTTCTTT.

This clonotype showed up just a few times. The chain employs TRBV25-1 and TRBJ1-5, with TRBD1 matching 10 bases. Germline V CDR1 and CDR2: MGHDK, SYGVNS. The CDR3 is made up of 14 amino acids. V lost 4 bases, J lost 5 bases, and 2 bases stayed unmatched. Here the CDR3 reads CASSATGGDQPQHF. CDR3 sequence (DNA): TGTGCCAGCAGTGCGACAGGGGGCGATCAGCCCCAGCATTTT.

J is TRBJ2-1 and V is TRBV5-4, with 14 bases fitting TRBD2. J lost 1 base, V lost 2 bases, and 8 bases had no gene match. Germline V gene sequence: CDR1 SGHNT, CDR2 YYREEE (reference sequence). The CDR3 has 19 amino acids. The chain's CDR3 is CASSFGGLAGGESYNEQFF. The DNA of the CDR3 is TGTGCCAGCAGCTTTGGAGGACTAGCGGGGGGTGAGTCCTACAATGAGCAGTTCTTC.

This clonotype was seen more than once but under ten times. This chain links TRBV7-2 with TRBJ2-7; 9 bases fit TRBD2. Germline lookup yields CDR1 SGHTA and CDR2 FQGNSA. The CDR3 is 15 amino acids. The V gene end was trimmed by 0 bases and the J gene end by 3 bases; junction bases not matched to a gene: 3. CDR3 sequence: CASSLAAREGYEQYF. The CDR3, as DNA: TGTGCCAGCAGCTTAGCGGCGCGGGAGGGCTACGAGCAGTACTTC.